The 18 T cell receptor beta chains reported below all come from one sample, sequenced in a study of blood T cell repertoires in COVID-19. Profiled with immunoSEQ multiplex PCR; TCRdb holds only in-frame clones, not every one. This sample has 180,000 or so clones, with 86% found just once. Sequencing was done on a sample of peripheral blood. These receptor sequences come from a man in his 70s with acute or convalescent COVID-19.

The chain combines TRBV7-8 with TRBJ2-3, with D possibly TRBD1 on 5 matching bases. With 5 bases removed from V and 4 bases from J, the gap between germline ends came to 10 bases. The CDR3 sequence is 13 residues long. Germline V CDR1 and CDR2: SGHVS, FQNEAQ. The CDR3 DNA reads TGTGCCAGCAGCGGCCAGGGTCCAGATACGCAGTATTTT. As protein: CASSGQGPDTQYF.

DNA for the CDR3: TGTGCCAGCAGCTTAGATACGGGACAGGGATTGGGAGGCTACACCTTC. Translation: CASSLDTGQGLGGYTF. This sequence joins TRBV7-2 and TRBJ1-2; TRBD1 matches 9 bases. Germline assignment: CDR1 SGHTA and CDR2 FQGNSA. CDR3 length: 16 amino acids. The J segment lost 8 bases and the V segment lost 1 base, leaving 11 bases of the junction unmatched.

The V gene is TRBV7-2, the J gene TRBJ2-7, with D perhaps TRBD2 (7 bases). V was trimmed by 1 base and J by 2 bases, leaving 9 bases between them. CDR1 and CDR2 (germline): SGHTA, FQGNSA. This CDR3 region has 14 residues. DNA of the CDR3: TGTGCCAGCAGCTTAGACGGGGGGCCCTACGAGCAGTACTTC. Translation: CASSLDGGPYEQYF.

This clone appeared a few times. V gene TRBV5-4 combines with J gene TRBJ1-3; D not certain. V dropped 4 bases and J dropped 4 bases, with 18 bases sitting between them. The CDR3 consists of 16 residues. Germline-derived CDR1 and CDR2 are SGHNT and YYREEE (reference sequence). CDR3: CASSPTSGAEGNTIYF. The CDR3, as DNA: TGTGCCAGCAGCCCCACGAGTGGAGCAGAGGGAAACACCATATATTTT.

The V call is TRBV4-1, the J call TRBJ2-7; TRBD2 agrees at 8 bases. The germline gives CDR1 MGHRA, CDR2 YSYEKL. The CDR3 runs to 15 residues. J lost 4 bases, V lost 4 bases, and 9 bases had no gene match. CDR3 region: CASSLGGGRRYEQYF. The CDR3 DNA reads as TGCGCCAGCAGCCTCGGGGGCGGGAGGAGGTACGAGCAGTACTTC.

The CDR3 DNA reads as TGTGCCAGCACCCAGGGAAGGGAATACGAGCAGTACTTC. This encodes CASTQGREYEQYF. J is TRBJ2-7 and V is TRBV27, with a weak D call TRBD1 (5 bases). CDR1 is MNHEY, CDR2 SMNVEV, per germline (reference sequence). V was clipped by 7 bases and J by 4 bases, with 14 bases between them. CDR3 length: 13 amino acids.

This clone is medium-sized (0.01 to 0.1%) by share. The chain recombines TRBV4-2 with TRBJ1-2; 11 nucleotides match TRBD1. V shed 1 base and J 6 bases; nucleotides not matched to a gene: 7. CDR1 is LGHNA, CDR2 YNFKEQ, per germline. The CDR3 contains 16 residues. Written as DNA, the CDR3 is TGTGCCAGCAGCCAAGTAGGAGGACAGGGGGCAGATGGCTACACCTTC. Translated, it gives CASSQVGGQGADGYTF.

The chain links TRBV5-6 to TRBJ1-2, with 10 bases aligning to TRBD1. Trimming at V came to 2 bases and at J to 6 bases, leaving 1 base not matched to a gene. Germline-derived CDR1 and CDR2 are SGHDT and YYEEEE. The CDR3 runs 13 residues. In DNA form, the CDR3 reads TGTGCCAGCAGCTTCGGGACAGGGGATGGCTACACCTTC. Translated: CASSFGTGDGYTF.

The chain uses TRBV6-2 or TRBV6-3 and TRBJ1-5; TRBD1 matches 10 bases. The CDR3 has 16 residues. Germline trimming cut 2 bases from V and 4 bases from J; bases unmatched to any gene: 5. Germline-derived CDR1 and CDR2 are MNHEY and SVGEGT. The CDR3: CASSYGQGVLNQPQHF. The CDR3 nucleotides read TGTGCCAGCAGTTACGGACAGGGGGTTTTAAATCAGCCCCAGCATTTT.

The rearrangement links TRBV6-6 to TRBJ2-7, with 7 bases lining up with TRBD1. This CDR3 has 13 amino acids. Looked up from germline, CDR1 is MNHNY and CDR2 is SVGAGI (reference sequence). V lost 4 bases and J lost 3; bases outside the gene matches: 3. For the CDR3, the DNA is TGTGCCAGCAGTTCGACAGGGAGCTACGAGCAGTACTTC. Its translation: CASSSTGSYEQYF.

The chain employs TRBV5-4 and TRBJ1-2, with a tentative D call TRBD1 (5 bases). Germline-derived CDR1 and CDR2 are SGHNT and YYREEE (reference sequence). Trimming shortened V by 4 bases and J by 6 bases, and 19 bases separated the two germline ends. This CDR3 is built from 15 residues. The CDR3 sequence is CASSTTRDFMHGYTF. CDR3 nucleotides: TGTGCCAGCAGCACCACCCGGGACTTTATGCATGGCTACACCTTC.

The chain couples TRBV9 to TRBJ2-1; D ambiguous. Trimming took off 5 bases at V and 9 bases at J, with 18 bases between the two ends. Germline loops: CDR1 SGDLS, CDR2 YYNGEE. The CDR3 sequence is 14 residues long. The chain's CDR3 is CASRAGDVVSEQFF. CDR3 bases: TGTGCCAGCAGGGCCGGAGATGTAGTTAGTGAGCAGTTCTTC.

This clone was recorded once. This chain links TRBV21-1 with TRBJ2-3; the table names TRBD2, a call not compared with the DNA. TRBV21-1 is a recognized pseudogene. The CDR3 is 15 residues long. This CDR3 is CASSSTSGGRDTQYF. CDR3 sequence (DNA): TGTGCCAGCAGCAGCACTAGCGGGGGAAGAGATACGCAGTATTTT.

V usage is TRBV5-4 and J usage is TRBJ2-3, with 15 bases lining up with TRBD2. J gave up 2 bases and V 6 bases, and 4 bases lay outside the gene matches. The germline V gene encodes CDR1 SGHNT and CDR2 YYREEE (reference sequence). The CDR3 length is 16 residues. This CDR3 is CASTGTSGGPTDTQYF. CDR3 nucleotide sequence: TGTGCCAGCACCGGGACTAGCGGGGGGCCCACAGATACGCAGTATTTT.

The chain joins TRBV5-1 to TRBJ2-6, with D tentatively TRBD1 (6 bases). CDR3 length: 17 amino acids. V dropped 3 bases and J dropped 1 base, with 14 bases sitting between them. Germline assignment: CDR1 SGHRS and CDR2 YFSETQ. CDR3 DNA sequence: TGCGCCAGCAGCTCGCCGACAGGTCCATCTGGGGCCAACGTCCTGACTTTC. Protein: CASSSPTGPSGANVLTF.

This chain joins TRBV19 and TRBJ2-7, with 7 bases aligning to TRBD1. The CDR3 contains 13 residues. Germline V lookup: CDR1 LNHDA, CDR2 SQIVND (reference sequence). V trimming: 6 bases; J trimming: 2 bases; junction bases outside the gene matches: 4. CDR3 sequence reads: CASSIRGPYEQYF. In nucleotides, the CDR3 is TGTGCCAGTAGCATAAGGGGGCCCTACGAGCAGTACTTC.

In this sample, this clone turned up once. The chain recombines TRBV10-2 with TRBJ2-3; TRBD2 might be the D (6 bases). Deletions cut 0 bases from V and 0 bases from J, with 10 bases between. This CDR3 has 16 amino acids. In germline, CDR1 is WSHSY, CDR2 SAAADI. CDR3 residues: CASSESSGLSTDTQYF. The CDR3 nucleotides read TGCGCCAGCAGTGAGTCTTCGGGACTCAGCACAGATACGCAGTATTTT.

This clone was counted between two and nine times. The V gene is TRBV12-3 or TRBV12-4, the J gene TRBJ1-6; no firm D call. V lost 5 bases to trimming and J lost 7 bases, with 9 bases between them. This CDR3 contains 13 residues. As DNA, the CDR3 is TGTGCCAGCAGTGCGATCGTGAATTCACCCCTCCACTTT. This encodes CASSAIVNSPLHF.